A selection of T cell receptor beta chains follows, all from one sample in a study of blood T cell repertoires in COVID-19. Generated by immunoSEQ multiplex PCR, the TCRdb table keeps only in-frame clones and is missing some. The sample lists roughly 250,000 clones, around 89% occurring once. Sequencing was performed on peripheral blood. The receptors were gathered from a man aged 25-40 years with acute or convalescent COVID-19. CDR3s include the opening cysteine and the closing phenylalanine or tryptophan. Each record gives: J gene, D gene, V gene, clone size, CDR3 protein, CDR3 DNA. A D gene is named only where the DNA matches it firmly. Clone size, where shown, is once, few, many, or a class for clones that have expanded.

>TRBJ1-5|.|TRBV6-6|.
CASSAGGSNQPQHF
TGTGCCAGCAGCGCCGGTGGTAGCAATCAGCCCCAGCATTTT
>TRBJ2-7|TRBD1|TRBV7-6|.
CASSHTGGEQYF
TGTGCCAGCAGCCATACAGGGGGAGAGCAGTACTTC
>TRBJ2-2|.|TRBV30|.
CAFDRTDTLPGELFF
TGTGCATTTGACAGGACGGACACCCTCCCCGGGGAGCTGTTTTTT
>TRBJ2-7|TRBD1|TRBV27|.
CASSSPGQGYEQYF
TGTGCCAGCAGTTCACCGGGACAGGGGTACGAGCAGTACTTC
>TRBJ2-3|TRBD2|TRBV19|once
CASSRTSGRSADTQYF
TGTGCCAGTAGTAGGACTAGCGGGAGAAGTGCTGATACGCAGTATTTT
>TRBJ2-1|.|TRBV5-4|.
CASSLWDNRDEQFF
TGTGCCAGCAGCTTGTGGGACAACCGCGATGAGCAGTTCTTC
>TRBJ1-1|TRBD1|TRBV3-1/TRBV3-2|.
CASSLQGARNTEAFF
TGTGCCAGCAGTCTGCAGGGGGCGCGGAACACTGAAGCTTTCTTT
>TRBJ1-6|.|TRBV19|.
CASKVQREGRSPLHF
TGTGCCAGTAAGGTACAACGGGAAGGCAGATCACCCCTCCACTTT
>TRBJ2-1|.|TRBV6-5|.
CASSYSRQEQFF
TGTGCCAGCAGTTACTCCAGGCAGGAGCAGTTCTTC
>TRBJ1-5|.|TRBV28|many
CASTEGQTLGWPQHF
TGTGCCAGCACCGAAGGACAGACCCTAGGATGGCCCCAGCATTTT
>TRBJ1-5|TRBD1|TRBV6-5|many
CASRTGGDQPQHF
TGTGCCAGCAGAACAGGGGGAGACCAGCCCCAGCATTTT
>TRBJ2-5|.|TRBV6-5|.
CASSYAHGVQETQYF
TGTGCCAGCAGTTACGCCCACGGGGTCCAAGAGACCCAGTACTTC
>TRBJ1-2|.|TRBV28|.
CASEAPVEGYTF
TGTGCCAGCGAGGCACCGGTGGAGGGCTACACCTTC
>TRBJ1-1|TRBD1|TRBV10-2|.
CASSDPTGRTFF
TGCGCCAGCAGTGATCCGACAGGGAGGACTTTCTTT
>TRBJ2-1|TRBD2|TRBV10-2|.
CASGNAGTSWYNEQFF
TGCGCCAGCGGTAATGCCGGGACTAGCTGGTACAATGAGCAGTTCTTC
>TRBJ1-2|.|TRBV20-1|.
CSASISTYGYTF
TGCAGTGCTAGTATCAGTACCTATGGCTACACCTTC
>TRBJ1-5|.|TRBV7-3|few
CASSLRGPNQPQHF
TGTGCCAGCAGCCTCAGGGGACCCAATCAGCCCCAGCATTTT
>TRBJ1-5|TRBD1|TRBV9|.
CASSAGGQAYQPQHF
TGTGCCAGCAGCGCAGGAGGACAGGCATATCAGCCCCAGCATTTT
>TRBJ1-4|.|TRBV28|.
CASSFGGSTNEKLFF
TGTGCCAGCAGTTTTGGGGGGTCAACTAATGAAAAACTGTTTTTT
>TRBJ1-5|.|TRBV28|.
CASSPRSGHRNQPQHF
TGTGCCAGCAGCCCAAGGTCGGGACATCGGAATCAGCCCCAGCATTTT
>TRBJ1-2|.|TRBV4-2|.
CASNGGSLDGYTF
TGTGCCAGCAATGGGGGGTCGCTTGATGGCTACACCTTC
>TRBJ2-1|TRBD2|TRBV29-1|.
CSWGGINEQFF
TGCAGCTGGGGGGGGATAAATGAGCAGTTCTTC
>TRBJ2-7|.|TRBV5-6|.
CASRDGKRPYEQYF
TGTGCCAGCAGGGATGGAAAGCGGCCCTACGAGCAGTACTTC
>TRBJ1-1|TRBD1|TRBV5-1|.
CASSSVYRGPNTEAFF
TGCGCCAGCAGCTCGGTGTACAGGGGCCCGAACACTGAAGCTTTCTTT
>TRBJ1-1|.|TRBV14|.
CASSLTLNTEAFF
TGTGCCAGCAGCCTTACACTGAACACTGAAGCTTTCTTT
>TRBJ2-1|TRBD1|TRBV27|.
CASIGLERGTGRNEQFF
TGTGCCAGCATTGGTCTAGAAAGAGGGACAGGGAGGAATGAGCAGTTCTTC
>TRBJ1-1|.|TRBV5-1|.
CASSIGRGQAFF
TGCGCCAGCAGTATCGGTAGGGGCCAAGCTTTCTTT
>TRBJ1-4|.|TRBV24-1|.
CATSDPSRGSNEKLFF
TGTGCCACCAGTGATCCCAGCAGGGGCTCTAATGAAAAACTGTTTTTT
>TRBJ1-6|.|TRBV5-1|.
CASSLGGADSPLHF
TGCGCCAGCAGCTTAGGGGGGGCCGATTCACCCCTCCACTTT
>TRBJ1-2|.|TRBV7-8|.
CASTFSRTSLYGYTF
TGTGCCAGCACTTTCTCCCGGACAAGTCTCTATGGCTACACCTTC
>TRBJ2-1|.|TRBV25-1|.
CASSSYRARGYNEQFF
TGTGCCAGCAGCTCATATAGGGCCCGGGGGTACAATGAGCAGTTCTTC
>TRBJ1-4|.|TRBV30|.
CAWSIGQGLSYEKLFF
TGTGCCTGGAGTATAGGGCAGGGGCTTTCTTATGAAAAACTGTTTTTT
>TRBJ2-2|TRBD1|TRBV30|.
CASHGGQGNTGELFF
TGTGCCTCCCACGGGGGACAGGGGAACACCGGGGAGCTGTTTTTT
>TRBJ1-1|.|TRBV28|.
CATTVTWGAGAGNEAFF
TGTGCCACCACCGTTACATGGGGAGCGGGGGCTGGCAATGAAGCTTTCTTT
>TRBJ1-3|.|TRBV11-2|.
CASSSQGSGNTIYF
TGTGCCAGCAGCTCACAGGGCTCTGGAAACACCATATATTTT
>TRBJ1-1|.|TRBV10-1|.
CASSDTVFTEAFF
TGCGCCAGCAGTGATACGGTTTTCACTGAAGCTTTCTTT
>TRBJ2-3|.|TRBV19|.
CASSSRQDTKWGTQYF
TGTGCCAGTAGTTCGAGACAGGATACTAAATGGGGTACGCAGTATTTT
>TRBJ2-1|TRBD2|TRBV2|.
CASSPEREVEQFF
TGTGCCAGTAGTCCTGAGCGGGAGGTTGAGCAGTTCTTC
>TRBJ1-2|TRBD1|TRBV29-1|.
CSVARDRNYGYTF
TGCAGCGTAGCCCGGGACAGGAACTATGGCTACACCTTC
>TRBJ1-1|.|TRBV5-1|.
CASSVAGGNTEAFF
TGCGCCAGCAGCGTGGCGGGGGGGAACACTGAAGCTTTCTTT
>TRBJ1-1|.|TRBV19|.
CASSKQGYDTEAFF
TGTGCCAGTAGCAAGCAGGGGTACGACACTGAAGCTTTCTTT